The clone carrying this T cell receptor (beta chain) was observed a handful of times. The antigen is not known. The V gene's germline CDR1 is MGHRA and CDR2 YSYEKL. This CDR3 is 16 amino acids long. V was pared by 3 bases and J by 1 base, with 6 bases of the junction left unmatched. The data are from a study of cytomegalovirus exposure and HLA in healthy donors. Study-level points and caveats: TCR sequences were mostly rare, though some public TCRs occurred in many donors. Later on, an analysis showed TCR association rates differing by HLA locus, with DRB1 the most and HLA-C the fewest.

The PCR was carried out with 60 Vbeta primers and 13 Jbeta primers. The repertoire was sequenced with immunoSEQ multiplex PCR; TCRdb's copy has only in-frame clones and lacks some. The repertoire holds some 170,000 clones, with 71% as singletons. What was sequenced was PBMCs. This chain joins TRBV4-1 and TRBJ1-3; TRBD1 agrees at 7 bases. The origin of this receptor is a woman between 25 and 40 years old in good health and CMV-seronegative. CDR3 sequence (DNA): TGCGCCAGCAGCCATAGACAGGGACAATCTGGAAACACCATATATTTT. Translating gives CASSHRQGQSGNTIYF.